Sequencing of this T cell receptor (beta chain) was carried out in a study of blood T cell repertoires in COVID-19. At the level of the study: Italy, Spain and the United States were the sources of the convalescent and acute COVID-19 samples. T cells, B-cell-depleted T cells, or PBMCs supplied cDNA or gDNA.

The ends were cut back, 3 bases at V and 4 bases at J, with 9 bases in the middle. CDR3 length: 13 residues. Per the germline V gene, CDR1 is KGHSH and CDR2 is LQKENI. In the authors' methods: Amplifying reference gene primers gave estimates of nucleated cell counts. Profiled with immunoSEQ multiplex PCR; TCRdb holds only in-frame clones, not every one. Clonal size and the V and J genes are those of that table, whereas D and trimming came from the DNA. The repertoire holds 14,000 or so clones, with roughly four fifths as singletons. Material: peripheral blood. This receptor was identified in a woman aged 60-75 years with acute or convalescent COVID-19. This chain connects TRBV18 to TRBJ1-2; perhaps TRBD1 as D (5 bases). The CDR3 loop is CASSPDSSYGYTF. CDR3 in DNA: TGTGCCAGCTCACCCGACAGCTCCTATGGCTACACCTTC.